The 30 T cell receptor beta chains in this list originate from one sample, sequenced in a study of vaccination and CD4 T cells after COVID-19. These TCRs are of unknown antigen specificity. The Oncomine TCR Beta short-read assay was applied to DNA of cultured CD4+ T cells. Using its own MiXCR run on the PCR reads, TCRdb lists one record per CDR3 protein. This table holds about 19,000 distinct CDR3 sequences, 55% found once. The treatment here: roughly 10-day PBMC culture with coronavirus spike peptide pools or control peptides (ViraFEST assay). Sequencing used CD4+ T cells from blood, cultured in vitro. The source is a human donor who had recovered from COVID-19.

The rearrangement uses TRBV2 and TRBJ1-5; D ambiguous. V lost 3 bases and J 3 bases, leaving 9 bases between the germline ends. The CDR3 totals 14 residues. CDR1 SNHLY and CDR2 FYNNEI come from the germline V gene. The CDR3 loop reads CASSDRITNQPQHF. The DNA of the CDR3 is TGTGCCAGCAGTGACAGAATTACCAATCAGCCCCAGCATTTT.

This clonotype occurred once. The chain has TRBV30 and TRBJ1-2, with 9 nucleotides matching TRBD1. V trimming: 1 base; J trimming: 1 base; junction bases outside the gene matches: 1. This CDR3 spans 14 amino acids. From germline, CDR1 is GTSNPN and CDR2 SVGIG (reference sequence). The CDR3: CAWSGGQGNYGYTF. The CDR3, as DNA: TGTGCCTGGAGTGGGGGACAGGGTAACTATGGCTACACCTTC. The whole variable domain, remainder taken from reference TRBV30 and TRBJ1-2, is SQTIHQWPATLVQPVGSPLSLECTVEGTSNPNLYWYRQAAGRGLQLLFYSVGIGQISSEVPQNLSASRPQDRQFILSSKKLLLSDSGFYLCAWSGGQGNYGYTFGSGTRLTVV.

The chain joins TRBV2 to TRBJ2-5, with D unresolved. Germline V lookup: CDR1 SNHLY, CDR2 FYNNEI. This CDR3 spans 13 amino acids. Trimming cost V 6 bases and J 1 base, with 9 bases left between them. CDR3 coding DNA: TGTGCCAGCAGAGGACGTCTCCAAGAGACCCAGTACTTC. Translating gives CASRGRLQETQYF. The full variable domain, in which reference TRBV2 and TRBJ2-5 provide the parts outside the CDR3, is EPEVTQTPSHQVTQMGQEVILRCVPISNHLYFYWYRQILGQKVEFLVSFYNNEISEKSEIFDDQFSVERPDGSNFTLKIRSTKLEDSAMYFCASRGRLQETQYFGPGTRLLVL.

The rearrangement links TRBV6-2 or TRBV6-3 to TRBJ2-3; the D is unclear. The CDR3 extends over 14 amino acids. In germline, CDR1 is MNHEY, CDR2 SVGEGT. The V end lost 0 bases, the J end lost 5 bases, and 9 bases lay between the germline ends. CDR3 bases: TGTGCCAGCAGTTACTCGAATGATGGAGATACGCAGTATTTT. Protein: CASSYSNDGDTQYF.

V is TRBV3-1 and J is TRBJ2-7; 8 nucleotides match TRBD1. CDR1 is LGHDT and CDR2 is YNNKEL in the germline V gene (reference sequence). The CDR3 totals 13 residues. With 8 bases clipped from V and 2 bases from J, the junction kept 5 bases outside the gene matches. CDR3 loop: CASGRTGTYEQYF. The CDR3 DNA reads TGTGCCAGCGGACGGACAGGGACCTACGAGCAGTACTTC.

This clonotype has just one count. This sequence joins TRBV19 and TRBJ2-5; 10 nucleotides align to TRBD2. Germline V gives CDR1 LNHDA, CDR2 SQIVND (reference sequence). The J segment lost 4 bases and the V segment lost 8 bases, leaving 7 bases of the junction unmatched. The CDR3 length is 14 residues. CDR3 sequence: CASSLGLARETQYF. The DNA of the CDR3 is TGTGCCAGTTCCTTGGGACTAGCGAGAGAGACCCAGTACTTC.

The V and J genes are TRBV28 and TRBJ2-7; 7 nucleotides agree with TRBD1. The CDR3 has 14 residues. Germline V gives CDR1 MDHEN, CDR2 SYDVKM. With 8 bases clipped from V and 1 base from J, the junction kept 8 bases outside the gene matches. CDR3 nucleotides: TGTGCCAGCGAAAACGCGGACAGGTCCTACGAGCAGTACTTC. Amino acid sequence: CASENADRSYEQYF.

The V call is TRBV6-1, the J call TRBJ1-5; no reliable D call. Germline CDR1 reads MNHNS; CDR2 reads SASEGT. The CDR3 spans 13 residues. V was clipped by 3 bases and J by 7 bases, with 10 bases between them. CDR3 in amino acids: CASSDVGRQPQHF. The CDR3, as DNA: TGTGCCAGCAGTGATGTGGGGAGACAGCCCCAGCATTTT.

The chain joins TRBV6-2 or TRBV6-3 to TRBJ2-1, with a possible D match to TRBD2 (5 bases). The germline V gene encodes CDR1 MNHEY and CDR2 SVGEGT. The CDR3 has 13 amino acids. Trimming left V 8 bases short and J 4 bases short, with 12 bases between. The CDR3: CASRTDEYNEQFF. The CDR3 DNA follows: TGTGCCAGCCGGACTGACGAATACAATGAGCAGTTCTTC.

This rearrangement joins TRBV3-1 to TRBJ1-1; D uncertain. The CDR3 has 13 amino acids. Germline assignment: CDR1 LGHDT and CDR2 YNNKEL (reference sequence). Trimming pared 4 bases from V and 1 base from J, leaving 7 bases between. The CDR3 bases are TGTGCCAGCAGCCTGGAACAGAACACTGAAGCTTTCTTT. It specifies CASSLEQNTEAFF.

CDR3 sequence (DNA): TGCGCCAGCAGAGATAGCGGTAGCACAGATACGCAGTATTTT. Its translation: CASRDSGSTDTQYF. This chain links TRBV10-2 with TRBJ2-3, with D maybe TRBD2 (6 bases). Per the germline V gene, CDR1 is WSHSY and CDR2 is SAAADI. The V end lost 6 bases, the J end lost 0 bases, and 10 bases lay between the germline ends. The CDR3 is 14 amino acids.

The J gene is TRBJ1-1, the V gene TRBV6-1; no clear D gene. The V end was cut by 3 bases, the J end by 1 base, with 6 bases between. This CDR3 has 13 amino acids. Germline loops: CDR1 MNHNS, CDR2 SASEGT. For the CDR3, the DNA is TGTGCCAGCAGTGATCCAGGGAACACTGAAGCTTTCTTT. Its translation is CASSDPGNTEAFF.

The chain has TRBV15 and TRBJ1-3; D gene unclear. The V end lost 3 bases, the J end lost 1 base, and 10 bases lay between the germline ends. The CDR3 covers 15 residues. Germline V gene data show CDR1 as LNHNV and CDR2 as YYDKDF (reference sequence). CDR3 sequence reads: CATSSRLRSGNTIYF. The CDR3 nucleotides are TGTGCCACCAGCAGTAGACTTCGTTCTGGAAACACCATATATTTT.

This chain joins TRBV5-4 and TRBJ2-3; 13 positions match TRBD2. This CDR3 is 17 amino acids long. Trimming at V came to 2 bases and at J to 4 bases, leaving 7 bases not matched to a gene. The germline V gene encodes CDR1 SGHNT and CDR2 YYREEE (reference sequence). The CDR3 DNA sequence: TGTGCCAGCAGCTTTCGGACTAGCGGGAGAGAGGCAGATACGCAGTATTTT. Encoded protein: CASSFRTSGREADTQYF.

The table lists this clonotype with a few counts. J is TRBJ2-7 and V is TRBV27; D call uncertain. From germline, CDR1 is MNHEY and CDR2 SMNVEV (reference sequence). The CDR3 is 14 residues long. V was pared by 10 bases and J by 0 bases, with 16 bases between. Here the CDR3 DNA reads TGTGCCACCTACCCTACCCCCAGCTCCTACGAGCAGTACTTC. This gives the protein CATYPTPSSYEQYF.

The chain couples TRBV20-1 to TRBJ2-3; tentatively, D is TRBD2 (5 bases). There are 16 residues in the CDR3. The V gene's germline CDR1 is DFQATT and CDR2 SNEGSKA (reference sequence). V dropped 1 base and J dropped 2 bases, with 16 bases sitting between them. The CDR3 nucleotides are TGCAGTGCTAGAGGGCTTCTCACCGGGAACACAGATACGCAGTATTTT. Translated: CSARGLLTGNTDTQYF.

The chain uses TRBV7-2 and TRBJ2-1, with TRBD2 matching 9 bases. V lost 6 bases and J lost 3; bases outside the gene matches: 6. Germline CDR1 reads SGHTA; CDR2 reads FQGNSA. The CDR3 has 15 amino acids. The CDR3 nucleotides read TGTGCCAGCAGTTCTAGCGGGATCCTCTACAATGAGCAGTTCTTC. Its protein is CASSSSGILYNEQFF.

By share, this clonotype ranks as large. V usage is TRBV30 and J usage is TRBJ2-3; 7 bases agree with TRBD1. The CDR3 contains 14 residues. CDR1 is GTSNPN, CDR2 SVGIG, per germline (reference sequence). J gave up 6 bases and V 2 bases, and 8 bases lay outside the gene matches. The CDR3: CAWSLGTARDTQYF. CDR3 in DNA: TGTGCCTGGAGTCTTGGGACAGCTCGGGATACGCAGTATTTT.

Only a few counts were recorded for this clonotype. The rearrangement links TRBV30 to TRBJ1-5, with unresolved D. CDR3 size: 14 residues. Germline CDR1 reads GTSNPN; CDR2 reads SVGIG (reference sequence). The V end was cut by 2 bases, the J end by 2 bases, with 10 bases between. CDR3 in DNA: TGTGCCTGGAGTCACGATCTCGGCAATCAGCCCCAGCATTTT. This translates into CAWSHDLGNQPQHF.

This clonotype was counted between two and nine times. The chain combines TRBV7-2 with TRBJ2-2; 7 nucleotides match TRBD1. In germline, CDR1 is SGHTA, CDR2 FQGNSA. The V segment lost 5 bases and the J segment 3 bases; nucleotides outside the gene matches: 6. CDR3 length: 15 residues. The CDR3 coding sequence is TGTGCCAGCAGCCTCGGGACAGCTTACACCGGGGAGCTGTTTTTT. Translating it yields CASSLGTAYTGELFF.

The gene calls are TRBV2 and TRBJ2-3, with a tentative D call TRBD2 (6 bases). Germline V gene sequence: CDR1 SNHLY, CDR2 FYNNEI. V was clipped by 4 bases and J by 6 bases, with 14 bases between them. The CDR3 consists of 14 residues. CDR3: CASSARGVVDTQYF. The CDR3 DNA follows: TGTGCCAGCAGTGCGCGGGGAGTGGTGGATACGCAGTATTTT.

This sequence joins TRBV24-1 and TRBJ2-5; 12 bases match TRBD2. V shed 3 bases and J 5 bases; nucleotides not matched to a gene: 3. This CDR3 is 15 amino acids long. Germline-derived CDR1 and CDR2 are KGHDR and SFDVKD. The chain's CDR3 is CATSDRTSGTETQYF. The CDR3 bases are TGTGCCACCAGTGATCGGACTAGCGGGACGGAGACCCAGTACTTC.

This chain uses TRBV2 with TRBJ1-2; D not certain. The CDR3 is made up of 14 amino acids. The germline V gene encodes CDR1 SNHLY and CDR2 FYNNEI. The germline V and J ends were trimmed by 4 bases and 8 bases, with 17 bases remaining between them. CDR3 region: CASSVSDNLRGYTF. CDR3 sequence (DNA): TGTGCCAGCAGTGTTAGCGATAACCTGAGGGGCTACACCTTC.

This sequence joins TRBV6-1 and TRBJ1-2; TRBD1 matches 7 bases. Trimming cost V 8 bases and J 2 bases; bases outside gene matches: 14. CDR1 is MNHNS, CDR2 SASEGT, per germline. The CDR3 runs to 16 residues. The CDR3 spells CASRPAGGHSNYGYTF. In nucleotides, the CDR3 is TGTGCCAGCCGACCTGCAGGGGGGCATTCCAACTATGGCTACACCTTC.

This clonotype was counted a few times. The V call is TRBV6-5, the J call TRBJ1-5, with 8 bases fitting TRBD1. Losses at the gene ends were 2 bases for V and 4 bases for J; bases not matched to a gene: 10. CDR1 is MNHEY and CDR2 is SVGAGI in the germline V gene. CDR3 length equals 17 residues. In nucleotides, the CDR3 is TGTGCCAGCAGTTACAGGACAGGGAAGGGGCCTAATCAGCCCCAGCATTTT. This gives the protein CASSYRTGKGPNQPQHF.

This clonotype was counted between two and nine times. CDR3 loop: CASSTQTGSPNTEAFF. The CDR3, as DNA: TGCGCCAGCAGCACCCAGACAGGGTCCCCAAACACTGAAGCTTTCTTT. The V and J genes are TRBV5-1 and TRBJ1-1, with 7 bases lining up with TRBD1. Germline V gives CDR1 SGHRS, CDR2 YFSETQ. This CDR3 spans 16 amino acids. V lost 4 bases, J lost 2 bases, and 11 bases stayed unmatched. The full variable domain, in which reference TRBV5-1 and TRBJ1-1 provide the parts outside the CDR3, is KAGVTQTPRYLIKTRGQQVTLSCSPISGHRSVSWYQQTPGQGLQFLFEYFSETQRNKGNFPGRFSGRQFSNSRSEMNVSTLELGDSALYLCASSTQTGSPNTEAFFGQGTRLTVV.

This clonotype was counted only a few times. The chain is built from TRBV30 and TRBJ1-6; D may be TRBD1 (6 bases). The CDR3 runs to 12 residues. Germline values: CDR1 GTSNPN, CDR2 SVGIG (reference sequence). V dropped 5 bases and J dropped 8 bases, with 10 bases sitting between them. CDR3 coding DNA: TGTGCCTGGGAAAAGGGGGATTCACCCCTCCACTTT. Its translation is CAWEKGDSPLHF. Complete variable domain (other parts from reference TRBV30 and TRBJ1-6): SQTIHQWPATLVQPVGSPLSLECTVEGTSNPNLYWYRQAAGRGLQLLFYSVGIGQISSEVPQNLSASRPQDRQFILSSKKLLLSDSGFYLCAWEKGDSPLHFGNGTRLTVT.

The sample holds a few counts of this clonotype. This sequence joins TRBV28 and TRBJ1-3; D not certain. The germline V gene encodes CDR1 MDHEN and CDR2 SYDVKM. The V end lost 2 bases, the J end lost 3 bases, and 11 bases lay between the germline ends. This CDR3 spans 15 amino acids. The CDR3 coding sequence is TGTGCCAGCAGTTTAAGGTCAGCGGGTGGAAACACCATATATTTT. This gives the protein CASSLRSAGGNTIYF.

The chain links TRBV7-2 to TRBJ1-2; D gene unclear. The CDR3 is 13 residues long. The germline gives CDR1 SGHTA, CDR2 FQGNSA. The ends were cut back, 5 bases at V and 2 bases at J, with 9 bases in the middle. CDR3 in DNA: TGTGCCAGCAGCGTTGACACCAACTATGGCTACACCTTC. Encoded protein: CASSVDTNYGYTF.

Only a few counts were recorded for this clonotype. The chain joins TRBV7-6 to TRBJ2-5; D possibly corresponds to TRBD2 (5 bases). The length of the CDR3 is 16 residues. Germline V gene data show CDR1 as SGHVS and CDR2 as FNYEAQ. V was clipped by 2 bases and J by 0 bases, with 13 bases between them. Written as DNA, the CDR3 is TGTGCCAGCAGCTTAAGACCTGCGGGCAACCAAGAGACCCAGTACTTC. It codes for CASSLRPAGNQETQYF.